In this sample, the clone carrying this TCR beta chain turned up many times. Antigen unknown. This sample was included in a study of T cell repertoires in cytomegalovirus infection. From the reads, TCRdb called clonotypes with MiXCR, one entry per CDR3 protein. The data contain over 100,000 distinct CDR3 sequences, about 9.5% of them singletons. The length of the CDR3 is 13 residues. Deletions cut 7 bases from V and 5 bases from J, with 15 bases between. Germline assignment: CDR1 SEHNR and CDR2 FQNEAQ (reference sequence). This chain links TRBV7-9 with TRBJ2-7, with D possibly TRBD1 on 5 matching bases. The sequencing input was PBMCs, sequenced either directly or after in vitro stimulation (not recorded which). The sequence came from a human donor in good health (CMV status not recorded). Some clones in this sample may be carry-over from other donors' samples. The CDR3 reads CASTGPGWDEQYF. As DNA, the CDR3 is TGTGCCAGCACAGGGCCAGGGTGGGACGAGCAGTACTTC.